This T cell receptor (beta chain) was sequenced in a study of blood T cell repertoires in COVID-19. J gave up 13 bases and V 4 bases, and 11 bases lay outside the gene matches. Looked up from germline, CDR1 is LGHDT and CDR2 is YNNKEL (reference sequence). The CDR3 runs 15 residues. Profiling relied on immunoSEQ multiplex PCR, and the TCRdb table lists in-frame clones only, not all of them. Of about 58,000 clones in the sample, around 78% are singletons; the top ten hold 4.9%. This receptor was taken from a human donor in a cohort sampled during active COVID-19. The chain joins TRBV3-1 (or the pseudogene TRBV3-2) to TRBJ1-6; TRBD1 matches at 9 bases. Sequenced: peripheral blood. CDR3 in amino acids: CASSLGQGQGAPLHF. The CDR3 bases are TGTGCCAGCAGCCTTGGACAGGGACAGGGAGCGCCCCTCCACTTT.